Reported below is one T cell receptor (beta chain). This sample is drawn from a study of shared clonotypes between healthy human individuals. This table comes from immunoSEQ multiplex PCR, and its TCRdb copy is limited to in-frame clones, with some not included. Found here are some 1.4 million clones, roughly 95% of them singletons; the top ten hold more than 0.9%. The CDR3 loop spans 16 amino acids. Trimming removed 9 bases from V and 0 bases from J, with 18 bases in between. CDR1 ENHRY and CDR2 SYGVKD come from the germline V gene. V usage is TRBV10-3 and J usage is TRBJ2-1; no definite D call. This receptor was taken from a man aged 25-40 years in good health. Sequencing input: naive CD4+ T cells sorted from blood. Subset described: CD45RA+ positively selected. CDR3 amino acids: CAISYGRLSSYNEQFF. For the CDR3, the DNA is TGTGCCATTTCATACGGACGGCTTAGCTCCTACAATGAGCAGTTCTTC.